The 20 T cell receptor beta chains reported below all come from one sample, sequenced in a study of blood T cell repertoires in COVID-19. The protocol was immunoSEQ multiplex PCR, while the TCRdb copy is restricted to in-frame clones and leaves out a portion. The repertoire holds approximately 150,000 clones, with more than 75% as singletons. Specimen: peripheral blood. All receptors derive from a woman aged 45-59 years with active or convalescent COVID-19.

V is TRBV11-1 and J is TRBJ1-3; maybe TRBD1 (5 bases). CDR1 is SGHAT and CDR2 is FQDESV in the germline V gene (reference sequence). The CDR3 runs 16 residues. Between the trimmed V and J ends, which lost 2 bases and 0 bases, there was a span of 11 bases. CDR3 nucleotides: TGTGCCAGCAGCTTAAACAGGCTGAACTCTGGAAACACCATATATTTT. This gives the protein CASSLNRLNSGNTIYF.

The chain uses TRBV28 and TRBJ1-1; tentative D call: TRBD1 (5 bases). V gave up 5 bases and J gave up 6 bases, with 19 bases separating them. This CDR3 contains 15 residues. Germline V gene lookup returns CDR1 MDHEN and CDR2 SYDVKM. The CDR3 DNA is TGTGCCAGCAGTCCCGTTATGGGGGGACGCCCTGAAGCTTTCTTT. It codes for CASSPVMGGRPEAFF.

The rearrangement uses TRBV2 and TRBJ2-1, with D possibly TRBD1 on 7 matching bases. The CDR3 runs to 13 residues. Germline V gives CDR1 SNHLY, CDR2 FYNNEI. V lost 5 bases and J lost 10, with 15 bases in between. The CDR3 protein is CASSRDSAGEQFF. CDR3 coding DNA: TGTGCCAGCAGTCGGGACAGCGCGGGGGAGCAGTTCTTC.

The CDR3 nucleotides read TGTGCCAGCAGTGAAGCGGCGTCGTGGAGAGACAATGAGCAGTTCTTC. Amino acids: CASSEAASWRDNEQFF. V is TRBV6-1 and J is TRBJ2-1; D is ambiguous. CDR3 length equals 16 residues. Germline V gene lookup returns CDR1 MNHNS and CDR2 SASEGT. V lost 0 bases and J 5 bases, leaving 14 bases between the germline ends.

V and J are TRBV6-5 and TRBJ1-5; TRBD1 aligns across 7 bases. Germline V gene lookup returns CDR1 MNHEY and CDR2 SVGAGI. Germline trimming cut 6 bases from V and 6 bases from J; bases unmatched to any gene: 8. This CDR3 has 14 residues. CDR3 sequence (DNA): TGTGCCAGCAGCCGACAGGGTTTAGGTCAGCCCCAGCATTTT. Protein product: CASSRQGLGQPQHF.

This clone occurred once. V and J are TRBV27 and TRBJ1-1; weak D call: TRBD1 (5 bases). CDR3 size: 15 residues. Germline CDR1 and CDR2: MNHEY and SMNVEV (reference sequence). Trimming left V 4 bases short and J 0 bases short, with 12 bases between. The CDR3 here is CASSYRGIMNTEAFF. The CDR3 nucleotides are TGTGCCAGCAGTTATCGGGGGATCATGAACACTGAAGCTTTCTTT.

This clone was seen once. The rearrangement joins TRBV19 to TRBJ1-3, with TRBD1 as a possible D gene (6 bases). The V and J ends lost 5 bases and 0 bases respectively, with 14 bases between them. This CDR3 contains 16 residues. The germline V gene encodes CDR1 LNHDA and CDR2 SQIVND (reference sequence). Written as DNA, the CDR3 is TGTGCCAGTAGTCTCGGGACATCTCTCTCTGGAAACACCATATATTTT. Its translation: CASSLGTSLSGNTIYF.

The sample holds a few counts of this clone. The V call is TRBV5-4, the J call TRBJ2-7; D not resolved. The V end was cut by 1 base, the J end by 3 bases, with 8 bases between. Germline V gene sequence: CDR1 SGHNT, CDR2 YYREEE (reference sequence). The CDR3 has 13 amino acids. The CDR3 is CASSLRGVYEQYF. The CDR3 DNA reads TGTGCCAGCAGCTTGCGAGGCGTCTACGAGCAGTACTTC.

This sequence joins TRBV4-3 and TRBJ2-2, with D unclear. The CDR3 extends over 12 amino acids. Germline-derived CDR1 and CDR2 are LGHNA and YSLEER. V gave up 4 bases and J gave up 3 bases, with 3 bases separating them. DNA for the CDR3: TGCGCCAGCAGCCCCTACACCGGGGAGCTGTTTTTT. Translation gives CASSPYTGELFF.

The V gene is TRBV3-1 (or the pseudogene TRBV3-2), the J gene TRBJ1-2; D is undetermined. V lost 1 base and J lost 9, with 12 bases in between. The CDR3 sequence is 13 residues long. CDR1 LGHDT and CDR2 YNNKEL come from the germline V gene (reference sequence). The CDR3 nucleotides are TGTGCCAGCAGCCAAGGACCCCCGAGGAGCTACACCTTC. Translating gives CASSQGPPRSYTF.

The chain combines TRBV6-5 with TRBJ2-7; tentatively, D is TRBD2 (6 bases). Trimming left V 4 bases short and J 2 bases short, with 12 bases between. Germline CDR1 and CDR2: MNHEY and SVGAGI. This CDR3 has 14 residues. As DNA, the CDR3 is TGTGCCAGCAGTTCCCTAGCGATACCCTACGAGCAGTACTTC. Translation: CASSSLAIPYEQYF.

The J gene is TRBJ2-5, the V gene TRBV28; a possible D gene is TRBD2 (7 bases). The CDR3 length is 16 residues. Trimming left V 8 bases short and J 4 bases short, with 23 bases between. The V gene's germline CDR1 is MDHEN and CDR2 SYDVKM. CDR3 sequence reads: CASAKGEGLWGETQYF. The DNA for the CDR3 is TGTGCCAGCGCCAAGGGGGAGGGGCTCTGGGGAGAGACCCAGTACTTC. The whole variable domain, remainder taken from reference TRBV28 and TRBJ2-5, is DVKVTQSSRYLVKRTGEKVFLECVQDMDHENMFWYRQDPGLGLRLIYFSYDVKMKEKGDIPEGYSVSREKKERFSLILESASTNQTSMYLCASAKGEGLWGETQYFGPGTRLLVL.

The rearrangement links TRBV5-1 to TRBJ2-7; 9 nucleotides line up with TRBD1. Germline CDR1 is SGHRS and CDR2 is YFSETQ. This CDR3 spans 14 amino acids. The V segment lost 4 bases and the J segment 3 bases; nucleotides outside the gene matches: 5. CDR3 sequence reads: CASSGTGQGYEQYF. DNA of the CDR3: TGCGCCAGCAGCGGGACAGGGCAAGGCTACGAGCAGTACTTC.

The CDR3 loop is CASVQEGGLGQPQHF. For the CDR3, the DNA is TGTGCCAGCGTCCAGGAGGGAGGGCTTGGTCAGCCCCAGCATTTT. The J gene is TRBJ1-5, the V gene TRBV2; D remains unclear. In germline, CDR1 is SNHLY, CDR2 FYNNEI. V lost 8 bases to trimming and J lost 6 bases, with 20 bases between them. This CDR3 is built from 15 residues. The full variable domain, with the rest looked up from reference TRBV2 and TRBJ1-5, is EPEVTQTPSHQVTQMGQEVILRCVPISNHLYFYWYRQILGQKVEFLVSFYNNEISEKSEIFDDQFSVERPDGSNFTLKIRSTKLEDSAMYFCASVQEGGLGQPQHFGDGTRLSIL.

This chain joins TRBV6-6 and TRBJ2-4, with a tentative D call TRBD1 (5 bases). V was cut by 8 bases and J by 11 bases, with 13 bases left in between. This CDR3 has 11 residues. Germline-derived CDR1 and CDR2 are MNHNY and SVGAGI (reference sequence). CDR3 DNA sequence: TGTGCCAGCGGCCAGGGTATCCTTCAGTACTTC. Protein product: CASGQGILQYF.

The rearrangement joins TRBV6-1 to TRBJ2-4; D unclear. V was clipped by 2 bases and J by 3 bases, with 5 bases between them. Germline values: CDR1 MNHNS, CDR2 SASEGT. The CDR3 is made up of 13 amino acids. Written as DNA, the CDR3 is TGTGCCAGCAGTGAACCAGGCAAAAACATTCAGTACTTC. Encoded protein: CASSEPGKNIQYF.

The chain is built from TRBV28 and TRBJ2-1; D possibly corresponds to TRBD2 (5 bases). Germline V gives CDR1 MDHEN, CDR2 SYDVKM. Between the trimmed V and J ends, which lost 1 base and 14 bases, there was a span of 15 bases. This CDR3 contains 13 residues. CDR3 region: CASSLSARLREFF. CDR3 DNA sequence: TGTGCCAGCAGTTTATCTGCGCGACTAAGGGAGTTCTTC.

The rearrangement links TRBV5-1 to TRBJ2-5; D may be TRBD1 (5 bases). Germline loops: CDR1 SGHRS, CDR2 YFSETQ. The CDR3 has 14 residues. Trimming shortened V by 4 bases and J by 4 bases, and 14 bases separated the two germline ends. The chain's CDR3 is CASSTGHIGETQYF. CDR3 coding DNA: TGCGCCAGCAGCACCGGACATATCGGAGAGACCCAGTACTTC.

In its sample, this clone was seen a few times. CDR3 amino acids: CASSPGGSGRQRTQYF. The CDR3 coding sequence is TGTGCCAGCAGCCCAGGGGGTAGCGGGAGACAGCGTACGCAGTATTTT. The rearrangement joins TRBV7-2 to TRBJ2-3; TRBD2 aligns across 9 bases. CDR1 and CDR2 from the germline V gene are SGHTA and FQGNSA. V was clipped by 5 bases and J by 8 bases; unmatched bases: 14. The CDR3 is 16 amino acids.

The rearrangement uses TRBV9 and TRBJ2-1; D is possibly TRBD2 (7 bases). V was pared by 1 base and J by 6 bases, with 14 bases between. The V gene's germline CDR1 is SGDLS and CDR2 YYNGEE. CDR3 length: 15 amino acids. CDR3 DNA sequence: TGTGCCAGCAGCGTACCTGGGGGGGCCAGCAATGAGCAGTTCTTC. This sequence encodes CASSVPGGASNEQFF.